This T cell receptor beta chain was captured by sequencing in a study of blood T cell repertoires in COVID-19. Assay: immunoSEQ multiplex PCR; the TCRdb copy retains only in-frame clones and omits some. This repertoire shows about 46,000 clones, approximately 90% found once; its top ten account for 3.1%. Participants were placed into cohorts based on the clinical history they reported. The sample holds a few counts of this clone. Germline V gene lookup returns CDR1 LGHDT and CDR2 YNNKEL (reference sequence). V lost 2 bases and J lost 6; bases outside the gene matches: 4. CDR3 length: 13 residues. The chain employs TRBV3-1 (or the pseudogene TRBV3-2) and TRBJ2-7; TRBD1 aligns across 7 bases. The sample was PBMCs or T cells enriched from blood (not recorded which). The receptor was derived from a woman between 50 and 59 years old who had recovered from COVID-19. CDR3 protein: CASSQPRGSEQYF. CDR3 DNA: TGTGCCAGCAGCCAACCCAGGGGGAGCGAGCAGTACTTC.